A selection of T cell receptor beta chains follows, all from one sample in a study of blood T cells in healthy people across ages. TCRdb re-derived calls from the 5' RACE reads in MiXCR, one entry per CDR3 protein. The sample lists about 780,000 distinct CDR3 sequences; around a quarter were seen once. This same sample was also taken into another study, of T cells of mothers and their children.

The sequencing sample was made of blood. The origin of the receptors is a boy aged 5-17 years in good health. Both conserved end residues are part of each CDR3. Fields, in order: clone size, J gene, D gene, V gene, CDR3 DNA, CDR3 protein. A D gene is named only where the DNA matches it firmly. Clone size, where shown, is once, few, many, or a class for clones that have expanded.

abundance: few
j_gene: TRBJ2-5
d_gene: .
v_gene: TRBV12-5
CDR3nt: TGTGCTAGTGGTCAGGTAGGAGAACAAGAGACCCAGTACTTC
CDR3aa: CASGQVGEQETQYF

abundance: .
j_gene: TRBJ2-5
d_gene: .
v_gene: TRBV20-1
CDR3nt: TGCAGTGGCAACCCCGACAGCCAACAAGAGACCCAGTACTTC
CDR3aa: CSGNPDSQQETQYF

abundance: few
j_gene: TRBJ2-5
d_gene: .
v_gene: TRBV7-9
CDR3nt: TGTGCCAGCAGCTCTAGGGCGGGACGGCCTGACCAAGAGACCCAGTACTTC
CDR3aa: CASSSRAGRPDQETQYF

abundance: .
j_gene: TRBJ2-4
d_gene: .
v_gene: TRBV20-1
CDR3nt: TGCAGTGCTAGACCGGCGAAACAGGGTATAGCCAAAAACATTCAGTACTTC
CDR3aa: CSARPAKQGIAKNIQYF

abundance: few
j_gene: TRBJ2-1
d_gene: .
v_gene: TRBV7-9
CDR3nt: TGTGCCAGCAGCTTAGCTCTTTGGGATGAGCAGTTCTTC
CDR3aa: CASSLALWDEQFF

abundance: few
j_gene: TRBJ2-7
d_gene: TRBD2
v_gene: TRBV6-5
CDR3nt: TGTGCCAGCAGTTACGGAGGCGGGGGGGCTTGGAACGAGCAGTACTTC
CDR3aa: CASSYGGGGAWNEQYF

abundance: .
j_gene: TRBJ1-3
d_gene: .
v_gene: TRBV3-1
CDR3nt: TGTGCCAGCAGCCAAGTTTTTTCTGGAAACACCATATATTTT
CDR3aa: CASSQVFSGNTIYF

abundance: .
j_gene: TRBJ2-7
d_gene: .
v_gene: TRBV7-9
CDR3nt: TGTGCCAGCAGCTTAGTAAGGGACACCTTACCCGTTCCTCTACGCAAGCAGTACTTC
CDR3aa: CASSLVRDTLPVPLRKQYF

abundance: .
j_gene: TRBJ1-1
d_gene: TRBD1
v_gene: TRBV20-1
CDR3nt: TGCAGTGCTAGATCGACAGGGGGTACTTTCACTGAAGCTTTCTTT
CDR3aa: CSARSTGGTFTEAFF

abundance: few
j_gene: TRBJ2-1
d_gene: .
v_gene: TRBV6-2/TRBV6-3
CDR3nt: TGTGCCAGCAGTTACTCGTCAGGGTTCTCCTACAATGAGCAGTTCTTC
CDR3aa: CASSYSSGFSYNEQFF

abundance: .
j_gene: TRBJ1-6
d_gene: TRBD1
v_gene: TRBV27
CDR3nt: TGTGCCAGCAGTTTGAAAAGTAAGGCAGGGGGCGTTGGATCACCCCTCCACTTT
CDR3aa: CASSLKSKAGGVGSPLHF

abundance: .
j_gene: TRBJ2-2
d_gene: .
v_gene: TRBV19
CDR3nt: TGTGCCAGTAGTAAGGCGGGACAGAGGACCGGGGAGCTGTTTTTT
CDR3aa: CASSKAGQRTGELFF

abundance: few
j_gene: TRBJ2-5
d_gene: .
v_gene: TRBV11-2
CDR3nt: TGTGCCAGCAGCTTCCGGTTTGCCCTCCGGGAGACCCAGTACTTC
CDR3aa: CASSFRFALRETQYF

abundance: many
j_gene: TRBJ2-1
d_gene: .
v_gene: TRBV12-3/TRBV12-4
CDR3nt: TGTGCCAGCAGTTTAGACGCCAACAATGAGCAGTTCTTC
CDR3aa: CASSLDANNEQFF

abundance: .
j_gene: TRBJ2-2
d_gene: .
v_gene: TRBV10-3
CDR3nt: TGTGCCATCAGTGAGTCCGACCAGGTCCAGTTCGCGAACACCGGGGAGCTGTTTTTT
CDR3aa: CAISESDQVQFANTGELFF

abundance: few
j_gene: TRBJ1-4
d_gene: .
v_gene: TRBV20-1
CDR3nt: TGCAGTGCTTGGACAACAACTAATGAAAAACTGTTTTTT
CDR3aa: CSAWTTTNEKLFF

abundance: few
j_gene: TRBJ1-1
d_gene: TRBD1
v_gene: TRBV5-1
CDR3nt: TGCGCCAGCAGCTTACGAGACAGGGGAACAACTGAAGCTTTCTTT
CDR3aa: CASSLRDRGTTEAFF

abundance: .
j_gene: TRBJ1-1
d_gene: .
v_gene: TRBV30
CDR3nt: TGTGCCGTCGGTAAGCCAGGGAGCACTGAAGCTTTCTTT
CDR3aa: CAVGKPGSTEAFF

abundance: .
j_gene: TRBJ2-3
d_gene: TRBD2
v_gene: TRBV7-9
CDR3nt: TGTGCCAGCAGCTTATACGCTAGCGGGAGGACGGATACGCAGTATTTT
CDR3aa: CASSLYASGRTDTQYF

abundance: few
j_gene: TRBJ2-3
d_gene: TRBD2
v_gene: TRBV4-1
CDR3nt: TGCGCCAGCAGCCAAAATTGGGAAGGACTAGCGGATAGTCCTAGCACAGATACGCAGTATTTT
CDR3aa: CASSQNWEGLADSPSTDTQYF

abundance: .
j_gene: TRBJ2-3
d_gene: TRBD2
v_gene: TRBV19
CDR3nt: TGTGCCAGTAGTATCCCCGGACTAGCGGGGGCCACAGATACGCAGTATTTT
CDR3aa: CASSIPGLAGATDTQYF

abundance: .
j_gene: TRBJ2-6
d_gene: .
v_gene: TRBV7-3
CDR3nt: TGTGCCAGCAGCCAACCCGACAGATATGGGGCCAACGTCCTGACTTTC
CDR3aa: CASSQPDRYGANVLTF

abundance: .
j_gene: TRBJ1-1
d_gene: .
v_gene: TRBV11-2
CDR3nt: TGTGCCAGCAGTCTAACTCTAGACAGGAACACTGAAGCTTTCTTT
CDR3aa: CASSLTLDRNTEAFF

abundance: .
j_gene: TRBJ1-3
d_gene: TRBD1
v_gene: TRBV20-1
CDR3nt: TGCAGTGCTGGGACAGGGGACCCCTCTGGAAACACCATATATTTT
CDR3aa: CSAGTGDPSGNTIYF

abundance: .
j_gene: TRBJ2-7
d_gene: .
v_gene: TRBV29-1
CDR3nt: TGCAGCGTTGAGAGTGGGGACGAGCAGTACTTC
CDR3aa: CSVESGDEQYF

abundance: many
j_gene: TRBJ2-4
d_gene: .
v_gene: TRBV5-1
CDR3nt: TGCGCCAGCAGCTTCCCGGGCGGAGAAAACATTCAGTACTTC
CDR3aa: CASSFPGGENIQYF

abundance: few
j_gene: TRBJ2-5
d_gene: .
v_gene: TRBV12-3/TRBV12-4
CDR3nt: TGTGCCAGCAGTTTAATGGACGAGACCCAGTACTTC
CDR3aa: CASSLMDETQYF

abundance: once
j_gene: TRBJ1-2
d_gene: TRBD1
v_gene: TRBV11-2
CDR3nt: TGTGCCAGCAGCTTAGCTGGGACAGTGGGGACCTTC
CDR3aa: CASSLAGTVGTF

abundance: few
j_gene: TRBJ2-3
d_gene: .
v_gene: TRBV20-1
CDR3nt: TGCAGTGCGGGGGGACCGACGAGGGATACGCAGTATTTT
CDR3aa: CSAGGPTRDTQYF

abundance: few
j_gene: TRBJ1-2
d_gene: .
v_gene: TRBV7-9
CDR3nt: TGTGCCAGCAGCTTAGGTGCAGGGGTGGATGGCTACACCTTC
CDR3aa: CASSLGAGVDGYTF

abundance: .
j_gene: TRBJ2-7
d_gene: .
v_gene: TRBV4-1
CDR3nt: TGCGCCAGCAGCCAAGCTTCCGCGGACTACGAGCAGTACTTC
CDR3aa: CASSQASADYEQYF

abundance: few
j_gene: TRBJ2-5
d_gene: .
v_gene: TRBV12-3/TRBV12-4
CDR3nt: TGTGCCAGCAGGCCCCGGGGGAGTCAAGAGACCCAGTACTTC
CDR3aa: CASRPRGSQETQYF

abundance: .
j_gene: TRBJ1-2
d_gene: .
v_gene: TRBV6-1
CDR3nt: TGTGCCAGCAGTGAAGCGCGGGTCAGCAGAAACTATGGCTACACCTTC
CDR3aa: CASSEARVSRNYGYTF

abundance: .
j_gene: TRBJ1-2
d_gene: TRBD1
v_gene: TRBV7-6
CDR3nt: TGTGCCAGCAGCCCCCAAAGGACAGGGCCGGGTGGCTACACCTTC
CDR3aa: CASSPQRTGPGGYTF

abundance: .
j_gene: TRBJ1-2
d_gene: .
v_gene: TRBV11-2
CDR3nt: TGTGCCAGCAGCTTCACGGGGTTTGGCTACACCTTC
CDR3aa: CASSFTGFGYTF

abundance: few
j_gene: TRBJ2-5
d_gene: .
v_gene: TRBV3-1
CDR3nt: TGTGCCAGCAGTCAAACAGACCAAGAGACCCAGTACTTC
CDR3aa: CASSQTDQETQYF

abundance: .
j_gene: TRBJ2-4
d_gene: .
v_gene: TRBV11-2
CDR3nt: TGTGCCAGCAGCCCCATGGCCAAAAACATTCAGTACTTC
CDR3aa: CASSPMAKNIQYF

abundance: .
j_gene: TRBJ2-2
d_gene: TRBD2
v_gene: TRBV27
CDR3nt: TGTGCCAGCAGGACCGCGGGGGGGCCGGCCGGGGAGCTGTTTTTT
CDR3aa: CASRTAGGPAGELFF

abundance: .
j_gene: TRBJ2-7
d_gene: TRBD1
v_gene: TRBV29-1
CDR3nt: TGCAGCGTCGGGACAGGCTACTACGAGCAGTACTTC
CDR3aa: CSVGTGYYEQYF

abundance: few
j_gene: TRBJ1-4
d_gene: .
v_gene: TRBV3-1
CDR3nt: TGTGCCAGCAGCCAGGGTGCCTCTGAAAAACTGTTTTTT
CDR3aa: CASSQGASEKLFF

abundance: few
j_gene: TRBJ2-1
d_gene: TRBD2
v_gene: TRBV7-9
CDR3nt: TGTGCCAGCATTTTCAGCGGGGGGGGTGAGCAGTTCTTC
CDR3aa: CASIFSGGGEQFF

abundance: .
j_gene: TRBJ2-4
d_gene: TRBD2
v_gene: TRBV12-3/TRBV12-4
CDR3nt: TGTGCCAGCACTAGAGCGGGGGGGGTCGCGGACATTCAGTACTTC
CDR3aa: CASTRAGGVADIQYF

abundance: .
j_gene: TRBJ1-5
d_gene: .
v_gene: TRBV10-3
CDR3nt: TGTGCCTCAGGCTTCGTCCCGGGGAATCAGCCCCAGCATTTT
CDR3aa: CASGFVPGNQPQHF

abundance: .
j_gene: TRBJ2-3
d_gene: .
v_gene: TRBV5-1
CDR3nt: TGCGCCAGCACGGGTTTCAGCACAGATACGCAGTATTTT
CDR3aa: CASTGFSTDTQYF

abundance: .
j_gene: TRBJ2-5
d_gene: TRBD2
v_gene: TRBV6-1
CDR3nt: TGTGCCAGCAGTGCTTTGACTAGCGGCCAAGAGACCCAGTACTTC
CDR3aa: CASSALTSGQETQYF

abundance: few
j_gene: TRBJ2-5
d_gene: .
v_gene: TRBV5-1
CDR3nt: TGCGCCAGCACCGGGTATTTGGATGCGGAGACCCAGTACTTC
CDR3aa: CASTGYLDAETQYF

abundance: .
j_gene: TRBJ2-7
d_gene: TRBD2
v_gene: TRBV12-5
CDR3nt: TGTGCTAGTGGTTTGCGGGGGGGCAGGTCCCACGAGCAGTACTTC
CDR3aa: CASGLRGGRSHEQYF

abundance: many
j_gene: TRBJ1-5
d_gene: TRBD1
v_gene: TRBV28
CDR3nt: TGTGCCAGCAGTTTAGGCAGGGGGCAGCCCCAGCATTTT
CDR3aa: CASSLGRGQPQHF

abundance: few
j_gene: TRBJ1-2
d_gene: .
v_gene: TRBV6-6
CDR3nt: TGTGCCAGCAGCTTGGACACCCCTAACTATGGCTACACCTTC
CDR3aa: CASSLDTPNYGYTF

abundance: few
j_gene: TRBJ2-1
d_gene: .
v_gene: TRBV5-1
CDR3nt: TGCGCCAGCAGCTTATCGGGCCGGCTCAATGAGCAGTTCTTC
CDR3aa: CASSLSGRLNEQFF

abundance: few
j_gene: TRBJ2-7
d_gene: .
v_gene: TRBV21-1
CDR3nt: TGTGCCAGCAACGAACGGGTAGGGACAGGGCGTTATGAACAGTACTTC
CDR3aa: CASNERVGTGRYEQYF